Shown below are 10 T cell receptor beta chains from a single sample sequenced in a study. TCRdb passed the RT-PCR reads through MiXCR, listing each CDR3 protein once. Altogether hundreds of thousands of distinct CDR3 sequences are present, more than 13% being singletons, with the ten largest covering 3.6%. The sample consisted of memory CD4+ T cells from blood. Receptors were obtained from a female donor in good health, serving as a healthy control.

This clonotype was observed a handful of times. The rearrangement uses TRBV12-3 or TRBV12-4 and TRBJ2-7; D call uncertain. This CDR3 has 11 residues. V dropped 1 base and J dropped 8 bases, with 6 bases sitting between them. This CDR3 is CASSLGLQQYF. CDR3 DNA: TGTGCCAGCAGTTTAGGGTTGCAGCAGTACTTC.

This clonotype was found many times. The chain is built from TRBV20-1 and TRBJ1-4; TRBD1 matches at 8 bases. V trimming: 6 bases; J trimming: 3 bases; junction bases outside the gene matches: 3. The CDR3 totals 13 residues. Germline-derived CDR1 and CDR2 are DFQATT and SNEGSKA (reference sequence). Written as DNA, the CDR3 is TGCAGTGCGATGGGACAGGCTAATGAAAAACTGTTTTTT. This sequence encodes CSAMGQANEKLFF.

V and J are TRBV20-1 and TRBJ1-2, with D possibly matching TRBD1 (5 bases). V was clipped by 6 bases and J by 10 bases, with 9 bases between them. The germline gives CDR1 DFQATT, CDR2 SNEGSKA (reference sequence). The CDR3 extends over 9 amino acids. The CDR3 coding sequence is TGCAGTGCCCCCGGGGCCTACACCTTC. Protein: CSAPGAYTF.

The chain recombines TRBV25-1 with TRBJ2-1; TRBD1 aligns across 8 bases. The CDR3 contains 15 residues. Trimming took 3 bases from V and 4 from J; bases not matched to a gene: 5. Germline CDR1 reads MGHDK; CDR2 reads SYGVNS. In DNA form, the CDR3 reads TGTGCCAGCAGTGAGACGGGACAGGCATACAATGAGCAGTTCTTC. Translation gives CASSETGQAYNEQFF.

This clonotype was seen only a few times. The chain joins TRBV29-1 to TRBJ1-1; D is undetermined. The CDR3 extends over 15 amino acids. Germline CDR1 and CDR2: SQVTM and ANQGSEA. Between the trimmed V and J ends, which lost 2 bases and 1 base, there was a span of 14 bases. CDR3 DNA sequence: TGCAGCGTTGAAAAATCCAGAGGTGGGAACACTGAAGCTTTCTTT. Its translation is CSVEKSRGGNTEAFF.

The gene calls are TRBV5-4 and TRBJ2-7, with 8 bases that match TRBD2. CDR1 is SGHNT, CDR2 YYREEE, per germline (reference sequence). After removal of 3 bases from V and 5 bases from J, the junction contained 7 bases not matched to a gene. CDR3 length: 14 residues. Written as DNA, the CDR3 is TGTGCCAGCAGCTCCGGGACTAGGACCAACGAGCAGTACTTC. It translates to CASSSGTRTNEQYF. Full variable domain (outside the CDR3, taken from reference TRBV5-4 and TRBJ2-7): ETGVTQSPTHLIKTRGQQVTLRCSSQSGHNTVSWYQQALGQGPQFIFQYYREEENGRGNFPPRFSGLQFPNYSSELNVNALELDDSALYLCASSSGTRTNEQYFGPGTRLTVT.

This clonotype was detected ten times or more. V gene TRBV12-3 or TRBV12-4 combines with J gene TRBJ2-7; TRBD1 aligns across 7 bases. Germline trimming cut 1 base from V and 5 bases from J; bases unmatched to any gene: 8. The CDR3 consists of 15 residues. The CDR3 nucleotides are TGTGCCAGCAGTTTAGACCCGGGACAGACTAACGAGCAGTACTTC. Translated: CASSLDPGQTNEQYF.

The rearrangement uses TRBV20-1 and TRBJ2-7; D is uncertain. V gave up 0 bases and J gave up 4 bases, with 16 bases separating them. Germline-derived CDR1 and CDR2 are DFQATT and SNEGSKA (reference sequence). The CDR3 is 15 amino acids. CDR3 amino acids: CSARDLIGNPYEQYF. The CDR3 DNA sequence: TGCAGTGCTAGAGATCTCATAGGGAACCCGTACGAGCAGTACTTC.

The genes are TRBV4-3 and TRBJ2-7, with TRBD2 identical over 11 bases. This CDR3 comprises 15 residues. Germline lookup yields CDR1 LGHNA and CDR2 YSLEER. Unmatched junction bases numbered 4, after V lost 3 bases and J lost 3 bases. CDR3 region: CASSHSGTSGYEQYF. DNA of the CDR3: TGCGCCAGCAGCCATTCCGGGACTAGCGGCTACGAGCAGTACTTC.

The chain recombines TRBV7-8 with TRBJ2-3; 11 positions agree with TRBD2. Germline CDR1 and CDR2: SGHVS and FQNEAQ. Trimming removed 4 bases from V and 3 bases from J; junction bases left unmatched: 3. This CDR3 has 15 residues. The CDR3 DNA is TGTGCCAGCAGCTACCGACTAGCGGGGACAGATACGCAGTATTTT. This encodes CASSYRLAGTDTQYF. The full variable domain, with the rest looked up from reference TRBV7-8 and TRBJ2-3, is GAGVSQSPRYKVAKRGQDVALRCDPISGHVSLFWYQQALGQGPEFLTYFQNEAQLDKSGLPSDRFFAERPEGSVSTLKIQRTQQEDSAVYLCASSYRLAGTDTQYFGPGTRLTVL.